These T cell receptor beta chains were read from a single sample in a study of metastatic and nonmetastatic thyroid tumors. TCRdb ran MiXCR on the PCR reads. The sample contains roughly 72,000 clones, roughly 18% of which appear only once. Sequenced material: blood. Receptors originate from a female donor with papillary thyroid cancer or a benign thyroid nodule (not recorded which). Some clones in this sample may be carry-over from other donors' samples. Both conserved end residues are part of each CDR3. Fields, in order: J gene, D gene, V gene, clone size, CDR3 DNA, CDR3 protein. D genes are given only for firm matches. Clone sizes are given selectively: once, few, many, or a class where the clone is expanded.

>TRBJ2-2|-|TRBV28|many
TGTGCCTCCTCGGGGGCCGGGGAGCTGTTTTTT
CASSGAGELFF
>TRBJ1-6|-|TRBV7-2|-
TGTGCCAGCAGCCACACCGGGGGCGTGGTTTCACACCTCCACTTT
CASSHTGGVVSHLHF
>TRBJ2-1|-|TRBV11-1|-
TGTGCCAGCAGCTTAGCCACAGGGGGGACTAGCCTTAGTAAACACAATGAGCAGTTCTTC
CASSLATGGTSLSKHNEQFF
>TRBJ2-3|TRBD2|TRBV6-6|few
TGTGCCAGCAGCTCCTATGGACTAGCGGGAGCCACAGATACGCAGTATTTT
CASSSYGLAGATDTQYF
>TRBJ2-7|-|TRBV28|few
TGTGCCAGCAGTTGGACCGGGGGAGGGGGCAACGAGCAGTACTTC
CASSWTGGGGNEQYF
>TRBJ2-2|-|TRBV7-3|-
TGTGCCAGCAGCTTAAGTGGGGGAGAGGGACGAGGGGAGCTGTTTTTT
CASSLSGGEGRGELFF
>TRBJ1-5|-|TRBV5-1|many
TGCGCCAGCGGTGGAGGGAATGGGGGCAATCAGCCCCAGCATTTT
CASGGGNGGNQPQHF
>TRBJ1-5|-|TRBV24-1|many
TGTGCCACCAGTGACCAACACGGGCAGCCCCAGCATTTT
CATSDQHGQPQHF
>TRBJ2-5|TRBD2|TRBV9|-
TGTGCCAGCAGCGCCCCCTTAGCGGGAGACCAAGAGACCCAGTACTTC
CASSAPLAGDQETQYF
>TRBJ1-6|-|TRBV6-1|many
TGTGCCAGCAGTTCATATAATTCACCCCTCCACTTT
CASSSYNSPLHF
>TRBJ2-3|-|TRBV2|many
TGTGCCAGCAGTGAAGAAGGTTTCAGTAGCACAGATACGCAGTATTTT
CASSEEGFSSTDTQYF
>TRBJ1-2|-|TRBV18|many
TGTGCCAGCTCACCAGTAACCCGCGAGGGCTACACCTTC
CASSPVTREGYTF
>TRBJ1-5|-|TRBV4-1|many
TGCGCCAGCAGCCAAGCGGGACGGGAGTTTCAGCCCCAGCATTTT
CASSQAGREFQPQHF
>TRBJ2-1|-|TRBV20-1|many
TGCAGTGCGGCCTCTAGCGAAAGCTCCTACAATGAGCAGTTCTTC
CSAASSESSYNEQFF
>TRBJ2-5|TRBD2|TRBV28|-
TGTGCCAGCACGCTAATGTTAGGCGGGAGTGGGGAGACCCAGTACTTC
CASTLMLGGSGETQYF
>TRBJ1-2|TRBD1|TRBV18|many
TGTGCCAGCTCACCACTCGACGAGACAGGGGGCTATGGCTACACCTTC
CASSPLDETGGYGYTF
>TRBJ2-7|TRBD2|TRBV7-3|many
TGTGCCAGCAGCTTATTTTCAGCGGGAGTAGGAGAGCAGTACTTC
CASSLFSAGVGEQYF
>TRBJ2-2|TRBD1|TRBV28|-
TGTGCCAGCAGGCAGCCGGGACAGGGTACCGGGGAGCTGTTTTTT
CASRQPGQGTGELFF
>TRBJ2-1|-|TRBV6-1|few
TGTGCCAGCAGTGGAGTGGGGGGTGATACCTACAATGAGCAGTTCTTC
CASSGVGGDTYNEQFF
>TRBJ1-2|TRBD1|TRBV30|-
TGTGCCTTCCCGCCCGGGACAGGGGGCGGCTACACCTTC
CAFPPGTGGGYTF
>TRBJ2-2|TRBD2|TRBV4-2|many
TGTGCCAGCAGCCCCCGGACTAGCGGAGCGCCGAACACCGGGGAGCTGTTTTTT
CASSPRTSGAPNTGELFF
>TRBJ1-2|-|TRBV24-1|many
TGTGCCACCTTTGGGGGGCTGGAACGTGGCTACACCTTC
CATFGGLERGYTF
>TRBJ1-1|-|TRBV27|many
TGTGCCAGCAGTTTATCGTCGGGGTGGAACACTGAAGCTTTCTTT
CASSLSSGWNTEAFF
>TRBJ1-2|-|TRBV30|once
TGTGCCTGGAGTGTACTGAGTGTCTACACCTTC
CAWSVLSVYTF
>TRBJ2-3|TRBD1|TRBV5-6|many
TGTGCCAGCAGCCAGGACAGGGGCCGTCTTCTTAGCACAGATACGCAGTATTTT
CASSQDRGRLLSTDTQYF
>TRBJ2-1|TRBD2|TRBV6-4|few
TGTGCCAGCAGCGGGGGGTCCTACAATGAGCAGTTCTTC
CASSGGSYNEQFF
>TRBJ2-7|-|TRBV6-2/TRBV6-3|few
TGTGCCAGCAGTTACTCGAGCCAGGTCCCCACCTACGAGCAGTACTTC
CASSYSSQVPTYEQYF
>TRBJ1-2|TRBD1|TRBV18|many
TGTGCCAGCTCACCACAGGGCAGGGGGCAAAGTGGCTACACCTTC
CASSPQGRGQSGYTF
>TRBJ1-1|-|TRBV28|-
TGTGCCAGCACAGACAGGACTGAAGCTTTCTTT
CASTDRTEAFF
>TRBJ1-2|-|TRBV9|many
TGTGCCAGCAGCGTAGATCGGAACTATGGCTACACCTTC
CASSVDRNYGYTF
>TRBJ2-1|TRBD2|TRBV7-9|many
TGTGCCAGCAGCGCTAACGGGAGGGGAAACAATGAGCAGTTCTTC
CASSANGRGNNEQFF
>TRBJ1-4|-|TRBV5-1|many
TGCGCCAGCAGCTTGCTCGGGACTTCCTTCGAAAAACTGTTTTTT
CASSLLGTSFEKLFF
>TRBJ2-2|TRBD2|TRBV29-1|many
TGCAGCGTTTCCATACCGGGACTAACCCTTACCGGGGAGCTGTTTTTT
CSVSIPGLTLTGELFF